This TCR beta chain came from a study of T-cell memory formation after mild COVID-19. This clonotype was found a few times. TCRdb processed the 5' RACE reads anew with MiXCR; each CDR3 protein has one entry. This table has over 95,000 distinct CDR3 sequences, 20% to 25% appearing once. CDR3 length: 14 amino acids. Trimming took off 5 bases at V and 3 bases at J, with 12 bases between the two ends. Germline assignment: CDR1 SGHTA and CDR2 FQGNSA. This sequence joins TRBV7-2 and TRBJ2-3; tentative D call: TRBD2 (6 bases). The sequencing sample was made of PBMCs or a T cell subset sorted from them (not recorded which). The source is a man aged 18 to 29 who had mild COVID-19 (a few samples of this study predate the infection). Cell type and time point are not known. CDR3 bases: TGTGCCAGCAGCATGACTAGTCCAACAGATACGCAGTATTTT. This sequence encodes CASSMTSPTDTQYF.